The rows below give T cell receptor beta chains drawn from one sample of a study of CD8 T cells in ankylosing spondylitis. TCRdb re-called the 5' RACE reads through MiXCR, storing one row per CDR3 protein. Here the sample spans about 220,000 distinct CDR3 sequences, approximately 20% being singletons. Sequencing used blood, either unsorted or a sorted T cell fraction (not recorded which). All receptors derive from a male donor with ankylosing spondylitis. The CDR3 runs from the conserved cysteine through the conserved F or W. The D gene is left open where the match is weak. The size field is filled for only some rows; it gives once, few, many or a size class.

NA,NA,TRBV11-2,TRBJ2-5,TGTGCCAGCACCCCGACCGGGTACCAAGAGACCCAGTACTTC,CASTPTGYQETQYF
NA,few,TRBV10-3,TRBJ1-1,TGTGCCATCAGTGAGTCTCAGTTGAACACTGAAGCTTTCTTT,CAISESQLNTEAFF
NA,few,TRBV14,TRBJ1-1,TGTGCCAGCAGCCAAGACACAGACATGAACACTGAAGCTTTCTTT,CASSQDTDMNTEAFF
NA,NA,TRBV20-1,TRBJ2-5,TGCAGTGTCCCCTCGGGCGGGACAGAGACCCAGTACTTC,CSVPSGGTETQYF
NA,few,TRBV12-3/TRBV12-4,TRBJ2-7,TGTGCCAGCAGTTTAGTGCAGGGGATGTACCGCGAGCAGTACTTC,CASSLVQGMYREQYF
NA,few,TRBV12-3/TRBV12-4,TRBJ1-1,TGTGCCAGCAGTTCCCGGACAGCTATGAACACTGAAGCTTTCTTT,CASSSRTAMNTEAFF
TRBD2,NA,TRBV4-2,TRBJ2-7,TGTGCCAGCAGCCAAGATGGCGCGGGACTAGCTCCCTACGAGCAGTACTTC,CASSQDGAGLAPYEQYF
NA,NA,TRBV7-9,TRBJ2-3,TGTGCCAGCAGCTCGGCCCACCAGGGGATCGAACTGGGTACGCAGTATTTT,CASSSAHQGIELGTQYF
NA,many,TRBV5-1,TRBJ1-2,TGCGCCAGCAGCTTGGCCGGGCAGGGCTTGGAAGACTATGGCTACACCTTC,CASSLAGQGLEDYGYTF
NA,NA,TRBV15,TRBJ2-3,TGTGCCACCAGCAGAGAGGGGGGCATGGGGACAGATACGCAGTATTTT,CATSREGGMGTDTQYF
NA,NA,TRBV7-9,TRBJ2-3,TGTGCCAGCAGCTTAACACCGAAGGGTCGCACAGATACGCAGTATTTT,CASSLTPKGRTDTQYF
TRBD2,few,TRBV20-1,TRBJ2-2,TGCAGTGCTAGTCGGCGGGAGTCGGGCGGGGAGCTGTTTTTT,CSASRRESGGELFF
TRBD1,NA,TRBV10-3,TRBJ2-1,TGTGCCATCAGTGACCCTTGGGACAGGGTGTACAATGAGCAGTTCTTC,CAISDPWDRVYNEQFF